This T cell receptor beta chain was captured by sequencing in a study of T cells in Graves' hyperthyroidism and ophthalmopathy (dated by TCRdb to about 2019). The study in broad terms: Peripheral blood samples were taken at initial diagnosis, before any treatment was given. The paper reports TCR Vbeta CDR3 sequencing of some 140 peripheral blood samples: 43 ophthalmopathy, about 75 hyperthyroidism and 17 progressor patients. The roughly 100 discovery patients were randomly divided into training and test sets at a 7:3 ratio. An independent validation cohort of under 20 hyperthyroidism patients and 17 patients who later progressed to ophthalmopathy tested prospective prediction of ophthalmopathy. In addition, the study compared T-cell repertoires in thyroid tissue and in blood from over 5 Graves' hyperthyroidism patients. A discovery cohort of about 95 patients, roughly 45 with Graves' ophthalmopathy and 57 with stable Graves' hyperthyroidism, was used to find distinguishing TCR V-J signatures. After blood sampling, hyperthyroidism patients were treated with methimazole at a starting dose of 30 mg daily, and ophthalmopathy patients were treated with high-dose intravenous methylprednisolone. The full study reports these points: Ophthalmopathy was separated from stable hyperthyroidism by a 13 V-J signature model, with around 90% sensitivity and approximately 84% specificity obtained in cross-validation and 80%/75% obtained in testing. No statistical method was used to fix the sample size in advance, and group allocation was not hidden from the investigators. Blood samples also contained most of the expanded thyroid clonotypes (frequency above 0.001), which suggests that blood repertoires may reflect thyroid immune responses. In validation, the model predicted progression to ophthalmopathy a median of about 6 months before onset, with 70% to 71% sensitivity and 72.22% specificity.

This clonotype was recorded at least ten times. The antigen this receptor binds is unknown. It has no much larger one-base neighbor in the sample; base qualities were not kept. Sequences MNHEY (CDR1) and SVGEGT (CDR2) are obtained from the germline V gene. At the junction V is shortened by 2 bases and J by 1 base, with 16 bases in between. Measured from the cysteine to the phenylalanine, the CDR3 is 17 residues long. The DNA shown is the 51-base CDR3, in frame from base 1. Moderately to severely active disease, a Clinical Activity Score of at least 3, a NOSPECS grade of at least 4, and a duration under 3 months were present in ophthalmopathy patients. Any patient with an uncontrolled infection, another autoimmune disease, pregnancy or lactation was excluded. Diagnoses were established on the basis of clinical symptoms, serum thyroxine and TRAb, thyroid ultrasound, and orbital computed tomography. Ficoll-Paque density gradient centrifugation was used to isolate PBMCs from around 10 ml of fresh peripheral blood. Total RNA was extracted with Trizol reagent, and quality was checked on an Agilent 2100 Bioanalyzer.

TCR beta CDR3 regions were amplified from RNA transcripts. A first-round RT-PCR of the TCR CDR3 used the HTBI primer set with the Qiagen OneStep RT-PCR kit. Libraries were constructed in a second round of multiplex PCR, after which size selection and purification were performed. Paired-end sequencing of the libraries was performed with 100 bp reads on an Illumina HiSeq2000. In the authors' own workflow: SOAPnuke was used to process the raw data, throwing out any read that contained adapters or uncalled bases, had a mean Phred below 15, or lacked an exact constant-primer or identifier match. High-quality paired reads were merged using COPE v1.2.5, and each unique nucleotide sequence was defined as a clonotype. MiTCR v1.1 was used to align the clonotypes against IMGT TRBV, TRBD and TRBJ reference segments. Only V-J combinations with frequency above 0.0001, covering 99% to 99.2% of repertoires, were analysed. A TCS score was defined as the ratio of F50 (clonal expansion) to E x V (chaos), with BLOSUM62-based TCRdist applied between CDR3 peptides within each V-J. Welch's t-statistics and random forest reduced some 510 V-J features to roughly 13, which were used in a naive Bayes classifier (R e1071). In TCRdb, the public reads were trimmed at Q25 with fastp and aligned with MiXCR, with productive beta chains retained. Each record represents a unique CDR3 protein, reported with the most common genes and DNA among its rows. None of the V and J calls come from the authors' own analysis; TCRdb made them. The sample yields under 400,000 distinct CDR3 sequences; 18% were counted once. Around 15% of the sample lies in the top ten.

The sequence links TRBV6-2 or TRBV6-3 to TRBJ2-3; D gene: possibly TRBD2, on 6 matching bases. The sequencing input was blood. The TCR sequence derives from a woman between 40 and 50 years old with Graves' ophthalmopathy. This receptor has the CDR3 CASSYRASVTGTDTQYF. The bases are TGTGCCAGCAGTTACCGGGCTAGCGTTACGGGCACAGATACGCAGTATTTT.